The entry below describes one TCR beta chain. Its antigen is unidentified. The sample originates from a study of T cells after yellow fever vaccination. The CDR3 length is 14 residues. V dropped 4 bases and J dropped 0 bases, with 5 bases sitting between them. Germline V lookup: CDR1 SGDLS, CDR2 YYNGEE. Findings and caveats of the study: Abundant bulk-derived clonotypes could contaminate FACS-sorted repertoires.

TCR cDNA, made by 5'RACE template switching, carried an added universal primer site and UMIs. One entry per CDR3 protein results from TCRdb running MiXCR on the 5' RACE reads. The sample comprises 450,000 to 550,000 distinct CDR3 sequences, just over 20% of which are singletons, and approximately 15% rests with the top ten. Sequenced material: PBMCs, taken roughly 23 days after the first yellow fever vaccination. This chain connects TRBV9 to TRBJ2-6; no clear D. The sequence came from a man between 18 and 29 years old who received the YFV17D yellow fever vaccine. In DNA, the CDR3 is TGTGCCAGCAGCATCCCCTCTGGGGCCAACGTCCTGACTTTC. It is translated as CASSIPSGANVLTF.